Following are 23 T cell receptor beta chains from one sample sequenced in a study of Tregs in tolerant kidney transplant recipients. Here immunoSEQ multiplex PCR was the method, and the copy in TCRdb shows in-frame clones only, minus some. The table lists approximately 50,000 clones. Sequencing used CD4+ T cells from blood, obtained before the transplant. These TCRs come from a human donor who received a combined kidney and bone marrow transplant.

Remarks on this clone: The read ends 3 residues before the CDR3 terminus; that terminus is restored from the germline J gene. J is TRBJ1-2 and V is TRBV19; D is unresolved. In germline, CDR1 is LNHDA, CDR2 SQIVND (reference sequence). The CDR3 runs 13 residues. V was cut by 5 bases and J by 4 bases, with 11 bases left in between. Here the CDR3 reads CASSWPPSYGYTF. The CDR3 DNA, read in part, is TGTGCCAGTAGTTGGCCCCCATCCTATGGC.

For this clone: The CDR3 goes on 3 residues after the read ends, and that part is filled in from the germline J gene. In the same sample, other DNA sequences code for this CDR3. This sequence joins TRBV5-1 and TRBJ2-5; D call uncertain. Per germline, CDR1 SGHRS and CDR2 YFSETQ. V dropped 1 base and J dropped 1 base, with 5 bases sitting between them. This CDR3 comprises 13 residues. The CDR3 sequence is CASSLRLQETQYF. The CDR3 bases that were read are TGCGCCAGCAGCTTGCGACTCCAAGAGACC.

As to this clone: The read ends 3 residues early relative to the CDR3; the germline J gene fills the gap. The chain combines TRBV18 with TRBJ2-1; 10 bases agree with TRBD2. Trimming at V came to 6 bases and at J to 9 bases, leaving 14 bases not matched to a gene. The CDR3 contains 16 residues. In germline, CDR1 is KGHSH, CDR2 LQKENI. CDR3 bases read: TGTGCCAGCTCGGACACATCAAGCGGGGGGGCCGGTGAG. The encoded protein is CASSDTSSGGAGE. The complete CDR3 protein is CASSDTSSGGAGEQFF.

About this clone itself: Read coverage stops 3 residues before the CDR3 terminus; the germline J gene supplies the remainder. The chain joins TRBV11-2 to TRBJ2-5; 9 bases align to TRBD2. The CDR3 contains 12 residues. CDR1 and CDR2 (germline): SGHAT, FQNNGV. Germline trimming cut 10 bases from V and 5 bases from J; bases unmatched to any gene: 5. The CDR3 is CATNAGGETQYF. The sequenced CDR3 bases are TGTGCCACCAATGCGGGGGGGGAGACC.

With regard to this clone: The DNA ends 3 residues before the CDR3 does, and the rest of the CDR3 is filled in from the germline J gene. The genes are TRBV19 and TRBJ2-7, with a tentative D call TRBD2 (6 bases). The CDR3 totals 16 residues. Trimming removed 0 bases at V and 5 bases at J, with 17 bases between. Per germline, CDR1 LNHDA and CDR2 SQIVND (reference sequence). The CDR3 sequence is CASSIDAGGAANEQYF. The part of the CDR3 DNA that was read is TGTGCCAGTAGTATAGACGCTGGAGGGGCGGCAAACGAG.

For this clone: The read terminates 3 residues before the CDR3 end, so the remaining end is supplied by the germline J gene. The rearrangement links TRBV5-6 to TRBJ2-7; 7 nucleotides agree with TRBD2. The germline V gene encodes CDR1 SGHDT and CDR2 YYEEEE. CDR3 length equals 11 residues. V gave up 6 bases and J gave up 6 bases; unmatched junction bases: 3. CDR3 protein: CASNRLAEQYF. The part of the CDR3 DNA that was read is TGTGCCAGCAACCGACTAGCCGAG.

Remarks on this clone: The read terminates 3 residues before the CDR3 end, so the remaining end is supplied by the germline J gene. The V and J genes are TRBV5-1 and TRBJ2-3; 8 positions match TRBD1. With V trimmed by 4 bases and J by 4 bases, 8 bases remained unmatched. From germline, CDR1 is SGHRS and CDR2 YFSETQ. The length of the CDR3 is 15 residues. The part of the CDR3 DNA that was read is TGCGCCAGCAGCCCTCCCCAGGGGGCGTCAGATACG. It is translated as CASSPPQGASDT. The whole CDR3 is CASSPPQGASDTQYF.

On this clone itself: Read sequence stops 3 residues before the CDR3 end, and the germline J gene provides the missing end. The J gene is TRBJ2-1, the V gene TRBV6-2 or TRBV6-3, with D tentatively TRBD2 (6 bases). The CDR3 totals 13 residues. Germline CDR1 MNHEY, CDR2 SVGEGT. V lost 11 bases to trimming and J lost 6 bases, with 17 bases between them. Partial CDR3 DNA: TGTGCCGCAAGGGGACTTTCATCCAATGAG. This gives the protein CAARGLSSNE. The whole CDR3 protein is CAARGLSSNEQFF.

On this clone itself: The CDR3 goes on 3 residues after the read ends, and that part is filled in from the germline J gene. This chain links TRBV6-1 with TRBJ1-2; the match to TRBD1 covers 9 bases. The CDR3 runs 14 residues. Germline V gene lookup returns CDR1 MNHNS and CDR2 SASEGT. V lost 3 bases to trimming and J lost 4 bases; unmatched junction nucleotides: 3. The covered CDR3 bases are TGTGCCAGCAGTGAGCTGGACAGGGGCTATGGC. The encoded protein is CASSELDRGYG. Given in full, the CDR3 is CASSELDRGYGYTF.

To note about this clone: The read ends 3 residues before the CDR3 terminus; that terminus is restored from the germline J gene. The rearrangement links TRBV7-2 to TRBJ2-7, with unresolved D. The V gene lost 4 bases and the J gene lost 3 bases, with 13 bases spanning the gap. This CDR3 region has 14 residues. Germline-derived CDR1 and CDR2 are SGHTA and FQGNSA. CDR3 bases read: TGTGCCAGCAGCTCTCCTGCAGGTCTCTACGAG. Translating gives CASSSPAGLYE. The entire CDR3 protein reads CASSSPAGLYEQYF.

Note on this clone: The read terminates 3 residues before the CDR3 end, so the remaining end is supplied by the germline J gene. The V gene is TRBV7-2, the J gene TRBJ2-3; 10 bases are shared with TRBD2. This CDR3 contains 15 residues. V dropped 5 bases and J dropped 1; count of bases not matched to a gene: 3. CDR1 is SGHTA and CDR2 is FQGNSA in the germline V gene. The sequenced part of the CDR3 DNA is TGTGCCAGCAGCCCTACTAGCGGGGGCACAGATACG. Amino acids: CASSPTSGGTDT. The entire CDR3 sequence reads CASSPTSGGTDTQYF. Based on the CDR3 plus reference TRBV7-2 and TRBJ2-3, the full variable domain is GAGVSQSPSNKVTEKGKDVELRCDPISGHTALYWYRQSLGQGLEFLIYFQGNSAPDKSGLPSDRFSAERTGGSVSTLTIQRTQQEDSAVYLCASSPTSGGTDTQYFGPGTRLTVL.

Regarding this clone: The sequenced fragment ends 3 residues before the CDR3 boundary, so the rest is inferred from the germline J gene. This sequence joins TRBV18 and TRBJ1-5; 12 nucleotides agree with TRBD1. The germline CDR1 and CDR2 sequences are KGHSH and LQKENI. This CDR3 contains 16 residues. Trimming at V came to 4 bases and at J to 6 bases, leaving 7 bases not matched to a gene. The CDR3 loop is CASSHGTGGAGQPQHF. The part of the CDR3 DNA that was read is TGTGCCAGCTCACACGGGACAGGGGGCGCGGGTCAGCCC.

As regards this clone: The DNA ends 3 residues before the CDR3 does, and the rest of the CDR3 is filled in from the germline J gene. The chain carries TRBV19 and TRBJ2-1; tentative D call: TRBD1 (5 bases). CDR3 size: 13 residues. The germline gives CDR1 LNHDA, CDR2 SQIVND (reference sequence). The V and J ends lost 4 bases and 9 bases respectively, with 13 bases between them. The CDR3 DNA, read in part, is TGTGCCAGTAGTACCAGGGAACTGATTGAG. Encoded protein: CASSTRELIE. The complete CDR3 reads CASSTRELIEQFF.

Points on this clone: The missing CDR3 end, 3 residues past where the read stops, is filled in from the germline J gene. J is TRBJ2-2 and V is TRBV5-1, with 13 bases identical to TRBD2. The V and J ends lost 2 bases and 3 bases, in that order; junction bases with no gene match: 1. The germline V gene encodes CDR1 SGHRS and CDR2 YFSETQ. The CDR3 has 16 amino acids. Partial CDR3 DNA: TGCGCCAGCAGCTTACTAGCGGGAGGGGACACCGGGGAG. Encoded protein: CASSLLAGGDTGE. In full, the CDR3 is CASSLLAGGDTGELFF.

This chain's CDR3 is CASSRLRGLADPLSTDTQYF. CDR3 DNA (partial): TGCGCCAGCAGCCGGCTTCGCGGACTAGCGGATCCCCTAAGCACAGATACG. This chain connects TRBV5-1 to TRBJ2-3, with 10 bases fitting TRBD2. The read stops 3 residues short of the end of the CDR3; the missing end is completed from the germline J gene. CDR1 is SGHRS and CDR2 is YFSETQ in the germline V gene. The CDR3 sequence is 20 residues long. Unmatched junction bases numbered 17, after V lost 4 bases and J lost 0 bases.

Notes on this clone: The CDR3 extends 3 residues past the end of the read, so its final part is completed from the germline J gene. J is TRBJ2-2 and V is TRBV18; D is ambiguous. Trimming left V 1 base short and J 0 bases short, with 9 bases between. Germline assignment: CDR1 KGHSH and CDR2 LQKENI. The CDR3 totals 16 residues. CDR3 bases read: TGTGCCAGCTCACCACTAGCCCTTACGAACACCGGGGAG. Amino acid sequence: CASSPLALTNTGE. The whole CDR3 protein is CASSPLALTNTGELFF. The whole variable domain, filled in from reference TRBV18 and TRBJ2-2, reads NAGVMQNPRHLVRRRGQEARLRCSPMKGHSHVYWYRQLPEEGLKFMVYLQKENIIDESGMPKERFSAEFPKEGPSILRIQQVVRGDSAAYFCASSPLALTNTGELFFGEGSRLTVL.

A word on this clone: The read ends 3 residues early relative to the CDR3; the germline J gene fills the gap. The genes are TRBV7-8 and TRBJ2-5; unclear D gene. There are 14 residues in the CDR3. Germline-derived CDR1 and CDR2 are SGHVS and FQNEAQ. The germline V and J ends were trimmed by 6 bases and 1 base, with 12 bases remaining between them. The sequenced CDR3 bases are TGTGCCAGCAGGAAAACAGAGGCCCAAGAGACC. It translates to CASRKTEAQET. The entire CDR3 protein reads CASRKTEAQETQYF.

The CDR3 loop is CAISTSEGGEQYF. CDR3 DNA (partial): TGTGCCATCAGCACCTCGGAAGGGGGCGAG. The J gene is TRBJ2-7, the V gene TRBV10-3; TRBD1 might be the D (6 bases). The CDR3 extends 3 residues past the end of the read, so its final part is completed from the germline J gene. This CDR3 spans 13 amino acids. The germline V gene has CDR1 ENHRY and CDR2 SYGVKD. V was cut by 6 bases and J by 6 bases, with 15 bases left in between.

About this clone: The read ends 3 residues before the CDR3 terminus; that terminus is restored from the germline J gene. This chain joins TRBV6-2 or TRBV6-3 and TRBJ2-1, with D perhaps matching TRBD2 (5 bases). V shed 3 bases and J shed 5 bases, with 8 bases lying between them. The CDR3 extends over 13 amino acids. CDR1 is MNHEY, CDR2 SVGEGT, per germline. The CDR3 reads CASSYRGNNEQFF. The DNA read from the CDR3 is TGTGCCAGCAGTTATCGGGGTAACAATGAG.

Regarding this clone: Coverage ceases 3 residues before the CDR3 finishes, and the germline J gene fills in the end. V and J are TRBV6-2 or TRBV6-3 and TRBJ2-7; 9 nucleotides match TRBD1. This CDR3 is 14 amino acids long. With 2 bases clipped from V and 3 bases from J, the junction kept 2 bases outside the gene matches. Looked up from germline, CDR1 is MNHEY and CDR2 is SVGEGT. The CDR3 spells CASSYRGQGYEQYF. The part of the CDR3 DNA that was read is TGTGCCAGCAGTTACAGGGGACAGGGCTACGAG.

CDR3 protein: CSAIRVKGGYTF. The CDR3 bases that were read are TGCAGTGCTATCAGGGTAAAGGGTGGC. The rearrangement uses TRBV20-1 and TRBJ1-2, with a weak D call TRBD1 (5 bases). The CDR3 end falls 3 residues outside the read, so it is completed with the germline J gene. V was cut by 4 bases and J by 7 bases, with 13 bases left in between. CDR1 and CDR2 from the germline V gene are DFQATT and SNEGSKA (reference sequence). The CDR3 consists of 12 residues.

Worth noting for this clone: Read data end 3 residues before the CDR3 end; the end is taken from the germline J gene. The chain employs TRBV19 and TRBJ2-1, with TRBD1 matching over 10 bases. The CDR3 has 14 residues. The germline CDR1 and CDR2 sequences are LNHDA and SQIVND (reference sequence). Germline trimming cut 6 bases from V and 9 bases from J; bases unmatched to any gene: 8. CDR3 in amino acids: CASRKGQGVFEQFF. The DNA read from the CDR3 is TGTGCCAGTAGAAAAGGACAGGGGGTTTTTGAG.

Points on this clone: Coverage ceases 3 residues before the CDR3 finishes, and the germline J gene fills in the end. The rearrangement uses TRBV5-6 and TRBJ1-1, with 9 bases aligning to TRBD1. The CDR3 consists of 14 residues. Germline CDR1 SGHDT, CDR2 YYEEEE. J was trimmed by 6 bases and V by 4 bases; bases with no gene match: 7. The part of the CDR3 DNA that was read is TGTGCCAGCAGCGGATACAGGGGGCTCGCTGAA. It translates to CASSGYRGLAE. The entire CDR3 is CASSGYRGLAEAFF.